A selection of T cell receptor beta chains follows, all from one sample in a study of cytomegalovirus exposure and HLA in healthy donors. Sequencing was performed with immunoSEQ multiplex PCR; in TCRdb, only in-frame clones are kept and a portion is missing. This table has 100,000 to 150,000 clones, about 8.5% appearing once. The sequenced sample consisted of PBMCs. The receptors here all came from a man aged 40-49 years in good health and CMV-seronegative. CDR3s include the opening cysteine and the closing phenylalanine or tryptophan. The D gene is left open where the match is weak. Only some rows state a clone size, as once, few, many or a class for expanded clones.

size	V	length	D	J	CDR3	DNA
few	TRBV7-9	15	TRBD1	TRBJ1-6	CASSFGTGENSPLHF	TGTGCCAGCAGCTTCGGGACAGGGGAGAATTCACCCCTCCACTTT
many	TRBV9	14	.	TRBJ2-1	CASTPGVLINEQFF	TGTGCCAGTACCCCAGGGGTCCTCATCAATGAGCAGTTCTTC
few	TRBV28	14	.	TRBJ1-6	CASSFTVYNSPLHF	TGTGCCAGCAGTTTCACAGTATATAATTCACCCCTCCACTTT
few	TRBV29-1	13	TRBD1	TRBJ1-1	CSTRQGVDTEAFF	TGCAGCACTAGACAGGGTGTTGACACTGAAGCTTTCTTT
few	TRBV2	12	.	TRBJ1-2	CASQTGGHGYTF	TGTGCCAGCCAAACAGGAGGGCATGGCTACACCTTC
.	TRBV6-1	11	.	TRBJ1-6	CASSEVFPLHF	TGTGCCAGCAGTGAAGTCTTTCCCCTCCACTTT
.	TRBV18	16	TRBD1	TRBJ2-5	CASSLRQGQGIETQYF	TGTGCCAGCTCACTCCGACAGGGGCAGGGTATAGAGACCCAGTACTTC
.	TRBV4-3	16	TRBD1	TRBJ1-6	CASSRDPTGENSPLHF	TGCGCCAGCAGCAGAGACCCGACAGGGGAAAATTCACCCCTCCACTTT
few	TRBV5-1	13	.	TRBJ2-3	CASSFRGTDTQYF	TGCGCCAGCAGCTTCAGGGGCACAGATACGCAGTATTTT
few	TRBV6-4	13	.	TRBJ1-6	CATSRLADSPLHF	TGTGCCACCAGTCGATTAGCCGATTCACCCCTCCACTTT
.	TRBV11-3	14	TRBD1	TRBJ2-1	CASSLHRGQREQFF	TGTGCCAGCAGCTTGCACAGGGGGCAAAGGGAGCAGTTCTTC
few	TRBV4-1	13	.	TRBJ2-2	CASSQSNTGELFF	TGCGCCAGCAGCCAGTCTAACACCGGGGAGCTGTTTTTT
few	TRBV19	13	.	TRBJ2-2	CASSGLGSWELFF	TGTGCCAGTAGTGGGCTGGGTTCGTGGGAGCTGTTTTTT
few	TRBV28	15	.	TRBJ1-5	CASRSQDSINQPQHF	TGTGCCAGCAGGTCCCAAGACAGCATAAATCAGCCCCAGCATTTT
.	TRBV6-1	13	.	TRBJ2-7	CASSDNRYYEQYF	TGTGCCAGCAGTGACAACAGGTACTACGAGCAGTACTTC
.	TRBV7-6	13	.	TRBJ2-2	CASRQRSTGELFF	TGTGCCAGCAGACAAAGATCCACCGGGGAGCTGTTTTTT
.	TRBV10-3	13	.	TRBJ1-2	CAIRGLQGHGYTF	TGTGCCATCAGGGGTTTACAGGGCCATGGCTACACCTTC
few	TRBV4-3	13	.	TRBJ1-4	CASSQGANEKLFF	TGCGCCAGCAGCCAAGGTGCGAATGAAAAACTGTTTTTT
few	TRBV27	17	.	TRBJ2-6	CASSLSPVYSGANVLTF	TGTGCCAGCAGTTTATCCCCGGTTTACTCTGGGGCCAACGTCCTGACTTTC
few	TRBV5-1	15	.	TRBJ2-7	CASSSPAGEGHEQYF	TGCGCCAGCAGCTCCCCGGCGGGTGAGGGTCACGAGCAGTACTTC
few	TRBV6-5	15	.	TRBJ2-4	CASRQQGQAKNIQYF	TGTGCGAGCCGGCAACAGGGCCAAGCCAAAAACATTCAGTACTTC
medium-sized	TRBV21-1	15	.	TRBJ2-1	CASSKGTKSYNEQFF	TGTGCCAGCAGCAAAGGGACAAAATCCTACAATGAGCAGTTCTTC
few	TRBV4-1	15	.	TRBJ1-6	CASSLKTGDNSPLHF	TGCGCCAGCAGCCTAAAGACAGGAGATAATTCACCCCTCCACTTT
few	TRBV7-2	13	.	TRBJ1-6	CASSFDRNSPLHF	TGTGCCAGCAGCTTCGACAGAAATTCACCCCTCCACTTT
.	TRBV9	16	TRBD2	TRBJ2-5	CASSVETAGGRETQYF	TGTGCCAGCAGCGTAGAAACAGCGGGGGGGCGAGAGACCCAGTACTTC
.	TRBV19	15	.	TRBJ1-1	CASSSPPGAGTEAFF	TGTGCCAGTAGTTCCCCGCCAGGGGCTGGCACTGAAGCTTTCTTT
.	TRBV13	15	.	TRBJ2-5	CASSLDTESAATQYF	TGTGCCAGCAGCTTAGACACGGAAAGTGCGGCGACCCAGTACTTC
.	TRBV7-3	15	.	TRBJ2-3	CASSLNTGGTDTQYF	TGTGCCAGCAGCTTAAATACAGGAGGCACAGATACGCAGTATTTT
few	TRBV2	13	TRBD1	TRBJ2-1	CASRGDRNNEQFF	TGTGCCAGCAGGGGGGACAGAAACAATGAGCAGTTCTTC
.	TRBV19	13	.	TRBJ1-3	CASSARTGNTIYF	TGTGCCAGTAGTGCCAGGACTGGAAACACCATATATTTT
.	TRBV2	13	.	TRBJ1-5	CASSEMRNQPQHF	TGTGCCAGCAGTGAAATGAGGAATCAGCCCCAGCATTTT
.	TRBV11-2	14	.	TRBJ2-7	CASSPFGGSYEQYF	TGTGCCAGCAGCCCATTTGGAGGGTCCTACGAGCAGTACTTC
.	TRBV27	18	TRBD1	TRBJ1-1	CASRTYRDRGRGNTEAFF	TGTGCCAGCAGAACCTACCGGGACAGGGGGCGCGGGAACACTGAAGCTTTCTTT
few	TRBV6-1	16	TRBD2	TRBJ2-5	CASSEELAGTEETQYF	TGTGCCAGCAGTGAAGAGTTAGCGGGGACCGAAGAGACCCAGTACTTC
few	TRBV5-1	16	TRBD2	TRBJ2-5	CASSPSQRGARETQYF	TGCGCCAGCAGCCCCTCCCAGCGGGGGGCCAGGGAGACCCAGTACTTC
.	TRBV29-1	13	.	TRBJ2-2	CSVGQGLAGELFF	TGCAGCGTTGGGCAGGGTCTGGCCGGGGAGCTGTTTTTT
few	TRBV7-9	15	TRBD1	TRBJ1-6	CASSTAGGYNSPLHF	TGTGCCAGCAGTACTGCAGGGGGTTATAATTCACCCCTCCACTTT
few	TRBV6-1	14	.	TRBJ1-4	CASSDPDRSEKLFF	TGTGCCAGCAGTGATCCTGACAGGTCCGAAAAACTGTTTTTT
.	TRBV21-1	15	.	TRBJ1-6	CASSRIQGWKSPLHF	TGTGCCAGCAGCCGAATACAGGGTTGGAAGTCACCCCTCCACTTT
.	TRBV7-8	15	TRBD1	TRBJ2-7	CASSPAGQGAYEQYF	TGTGCCAGCAGCCCAGCAGGACAGGGGGCCTACGAGCAGTACTTC
few	TRBV10-2	14	.	TRBJ1-1	CASSDLQMNTEAFF	TGCGCCAGCAGTGACTTACAGATGAACACTGAAGCTTTCTTT
.	TRBV11-2	11	.	TRBJ2-7	CASSLGPEQYF	TGTGCCAGCAGCTTGGGCCCCGAGCAGTACTTC
.	TRBV6-1	15	TRBD1	TRBJ1-2	CASRGDRGPSYGYTF	TGTGCCAGCCGGGGCGACAGGGGCCCTAGCTATGGCTACACCTTC
.	TRBV7-2	13	TRBD1	TRBJ2-1	CASSSDRQEEQFF	TGTGCCAGCAGCTCGGACAGGCAAGAGGAGCAGTTCTTC
.	TRBV9	15	.	TRBJ1-3	CASSITGDSGNTIYF	TGTGCCAGCAGCATTACAGGAGACTCTGGAAACACCATATATTTT
few	TRBV5-5	15	.	TRBJ1-1	CASSFPSQGSTEAFF	TGTGCCAGCAGCTTCCCCTCACAGGGTTCCACTGAAGCTTTCTTT
few	TRBV2	12	.	TRBJ1-4	CASVQSGEKLFF	TGTGCCAGCGTTCAGTCGGGAGAAAAACTGTTTTTT
.	TRBV4-1	14	.	TRBJ1-5	CASSQERRNQPQHF	TGCGCCAGCAGCCAAGAGAGGAGGAATCAGCCCCAGCATTTT
.	TRBV29-1	14	TRBD1	TRBJ1-2	CSARTDRDGYGYTF	TGCAGCGCCCGAACCGACAGGGACGGCTATGGCTACACCTTC
.	TRBV19	15	.	TRBJ2-5	CASSISTTRAETQYF	TGTGCCAGTAGTATCTCCACTACTAGGGCAGAGACCCAGTACTTC
few	TRBV2	16	.	TRBJ1-3	CASSRGIRNSGNTIYF	TGTGCCAGCAGTAGAGGGATCCGAAACTCTGGAAACACCATATATTTT
.	TRBV28	14	.	TRBJ1-5	CASRSGDSYQPQHF	TGTGCCAGCAGATCAGGGGATTCATATCAGCCCCAGCATTTT
many	TRBV6-1	13	.	TRBJ1-1	CASSGGENTEAFF	TGTGCCTCCTCGGGAGGAGAAAACACTGAAGCTTTCTTT
few	TRBV30	12	.	TRBJ1-3	CAYTTSGNTIYF	TGTGCCTATACAACATCTGGAAACACCATATATTTT
few	TRBV7-9	15	TRBD1	TRBJ1-6	CASSWGQPYNSPLHF	TGTGCCAGCAGTTGGGGACAGCCATATAATTCACCCCTCCACTTT
few	TRBV4-1	16	.	TRBJ2-2	CASSQVGLPQTGELFF	TGCGCCAGCAGCCAAGTTGGGCTACCCCAAACCGGGGAGCTGTTTTTT
few	TRBV11-3	15	.	TRBJ2-3	CASSPGRRATDTQYF	TGTGCCAGCAGCCCAGGGAGGCGGGCAACAGATACGCAGTATTTT
.	TRBV7-2	15	TRBD2	TRBJ2-7	CASSSLAGGAYEQYF	TGTGCCAGCAGCTCGCTAGCGGGGGGCGCCTACGAGCAGTACTTC
.	TRBV5-1	16	.	TRBJ2-5	CASSRNSGGSQETQYF	TGCGCCAGCAGCCGGAACTCTGGGGGGTCGCAAGAGACCCAGTACTTC